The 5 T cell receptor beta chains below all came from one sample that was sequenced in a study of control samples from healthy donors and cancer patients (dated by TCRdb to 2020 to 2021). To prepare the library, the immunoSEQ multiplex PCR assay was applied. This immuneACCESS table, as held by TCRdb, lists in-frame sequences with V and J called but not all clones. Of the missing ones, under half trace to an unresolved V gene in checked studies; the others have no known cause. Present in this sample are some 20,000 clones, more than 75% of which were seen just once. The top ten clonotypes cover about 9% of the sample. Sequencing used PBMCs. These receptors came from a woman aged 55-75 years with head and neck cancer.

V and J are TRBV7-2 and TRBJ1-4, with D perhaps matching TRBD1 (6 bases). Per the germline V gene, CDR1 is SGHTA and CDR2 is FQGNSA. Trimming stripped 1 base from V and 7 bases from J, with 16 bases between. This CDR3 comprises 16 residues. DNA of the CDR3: TGTGCCAGCAGCTTAGGCCTTACAGGGTCTTCTGAAAAACTGTTTTTT. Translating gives CASSLGLTGSSEKLFF. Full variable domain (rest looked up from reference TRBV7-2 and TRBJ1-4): GAGVSQSPSNKVTEKGKDVELRCDPISGHTALYWYRQSLGQGLEFLIYFQGNSAPDKSGLPSDRFSAERTGGSVSTLTIQRTQQEDSAVYLCASSLGLTGSSEKLFFGSGTQLSVL.

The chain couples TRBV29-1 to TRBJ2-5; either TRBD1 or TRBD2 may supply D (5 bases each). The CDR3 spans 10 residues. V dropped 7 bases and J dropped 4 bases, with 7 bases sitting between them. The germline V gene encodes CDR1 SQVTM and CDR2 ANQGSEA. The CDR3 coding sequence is TGCAGCGCTGGGGGAGAGACCCAGTACTTC. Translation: CSAGGETQYF.

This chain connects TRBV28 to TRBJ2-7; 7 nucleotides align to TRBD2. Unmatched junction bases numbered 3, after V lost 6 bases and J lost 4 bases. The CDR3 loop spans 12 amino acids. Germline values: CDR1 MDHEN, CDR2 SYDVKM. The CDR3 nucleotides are TGTGCCAGCAGCTCCGGGGGGTACGAGCAGTACTTC. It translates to CASSSGGYEQYF.

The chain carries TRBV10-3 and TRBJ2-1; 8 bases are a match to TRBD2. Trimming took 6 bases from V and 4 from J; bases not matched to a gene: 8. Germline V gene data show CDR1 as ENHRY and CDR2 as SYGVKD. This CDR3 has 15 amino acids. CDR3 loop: CAISDSAGVYNEQFF. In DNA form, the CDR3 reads TGTGCCATCAGCGACTCAGCGGGAGTATACAATGAGCAGTTCTTC.

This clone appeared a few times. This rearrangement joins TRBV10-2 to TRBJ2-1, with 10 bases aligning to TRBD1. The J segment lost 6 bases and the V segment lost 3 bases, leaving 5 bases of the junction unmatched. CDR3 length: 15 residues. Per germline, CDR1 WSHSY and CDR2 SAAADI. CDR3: CASSDRDRGGNEQFF. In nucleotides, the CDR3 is TGCGCCAGCAGTGATAGGGACAGGGGAGGCAATGAGCAGTTCTTC.